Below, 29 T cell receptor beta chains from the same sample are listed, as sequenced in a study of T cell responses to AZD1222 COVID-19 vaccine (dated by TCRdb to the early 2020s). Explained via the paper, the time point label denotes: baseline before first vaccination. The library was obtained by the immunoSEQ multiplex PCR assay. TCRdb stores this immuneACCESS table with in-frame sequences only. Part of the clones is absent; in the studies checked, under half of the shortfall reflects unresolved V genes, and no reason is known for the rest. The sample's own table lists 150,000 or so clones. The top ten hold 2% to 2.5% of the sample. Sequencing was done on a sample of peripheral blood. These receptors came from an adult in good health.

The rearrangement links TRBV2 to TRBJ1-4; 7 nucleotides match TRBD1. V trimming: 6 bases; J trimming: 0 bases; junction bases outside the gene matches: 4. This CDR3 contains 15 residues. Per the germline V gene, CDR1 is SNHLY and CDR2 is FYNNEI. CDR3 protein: CASSGQAATNEKLFF. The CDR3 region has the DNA TGTGCCAGCAGCGGACAGGCAGCAACTAATGAAAAACTGTTTTTT.

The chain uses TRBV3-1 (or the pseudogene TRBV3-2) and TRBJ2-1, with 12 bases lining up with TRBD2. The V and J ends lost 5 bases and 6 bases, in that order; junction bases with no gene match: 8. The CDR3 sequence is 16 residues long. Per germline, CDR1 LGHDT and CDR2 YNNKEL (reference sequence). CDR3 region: CASSSGPGLAGNEQFF. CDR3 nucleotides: TGTGCCAGCAGCTCGGGCCCGGGACTAGCGGGCAATGAGCAGTTCTTC.

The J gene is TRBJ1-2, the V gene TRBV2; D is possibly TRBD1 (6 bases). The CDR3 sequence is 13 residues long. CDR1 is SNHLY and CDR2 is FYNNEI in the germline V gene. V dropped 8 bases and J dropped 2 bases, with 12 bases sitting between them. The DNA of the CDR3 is TGTGCCAGCCGTGGGGGCTTCAACTATGGCTACACCTTC. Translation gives CASRGGFNYGYTF.

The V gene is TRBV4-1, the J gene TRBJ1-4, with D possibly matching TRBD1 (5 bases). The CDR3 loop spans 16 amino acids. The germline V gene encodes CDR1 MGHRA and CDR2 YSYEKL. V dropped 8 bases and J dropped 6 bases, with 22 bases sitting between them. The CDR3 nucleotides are TGCGCCAGCGGCTACGGTGGGGGAAGAAGTCATGAAAAACTGTTTTTT. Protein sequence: CASGYGGGRSHEKLFF.

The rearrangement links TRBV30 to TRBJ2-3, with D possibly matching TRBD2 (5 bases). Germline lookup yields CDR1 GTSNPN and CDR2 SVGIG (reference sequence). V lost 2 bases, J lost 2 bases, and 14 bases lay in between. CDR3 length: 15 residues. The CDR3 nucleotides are TGTGCCTGGAGTCCAAACAGCGGACCCACAGATACGCAGTATTTT. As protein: CAWSPNSGPTDTQYF.

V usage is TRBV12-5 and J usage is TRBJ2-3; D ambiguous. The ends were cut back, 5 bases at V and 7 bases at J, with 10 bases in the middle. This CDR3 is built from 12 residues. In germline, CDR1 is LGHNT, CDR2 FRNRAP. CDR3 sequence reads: CASGLRTYTQYF. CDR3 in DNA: TGTGCTAGTGGTCTCCGCACGTATACGCAGTATTTT.

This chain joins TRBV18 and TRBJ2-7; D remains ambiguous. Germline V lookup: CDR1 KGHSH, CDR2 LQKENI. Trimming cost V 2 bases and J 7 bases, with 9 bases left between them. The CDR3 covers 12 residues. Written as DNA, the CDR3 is TGTGCCAGCTCACCAGACGGTGAGGAGCAGTACTTC. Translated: CASSPDGEEQYF.

The CDR3 spells CASSELPNTEAFF. The CDR3 DNA is TGCGCCAGCAGTGAGTTACCTAACACTGAAGCTTTCTTT. This chain joins TRBV5-1 and TRBJ1-1; D remains unclear. The CDR3 runs to 13 residues. V was trimmed by 5 bases and J by 2 bases, leaving 10 bases between them. Germline V lookup: CDR1 SGHRS, CDR2 YFSETQ.

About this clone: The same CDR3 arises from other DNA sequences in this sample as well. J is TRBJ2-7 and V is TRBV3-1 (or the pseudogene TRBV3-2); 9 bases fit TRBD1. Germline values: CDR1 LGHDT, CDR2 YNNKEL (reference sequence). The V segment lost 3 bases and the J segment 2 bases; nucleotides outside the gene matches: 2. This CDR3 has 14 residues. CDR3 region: CASSQGQGPYEQYF. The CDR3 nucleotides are TGTGCCAGCAGCCAGGGACAGGGCCCCTACGAGCAGTACTTC.

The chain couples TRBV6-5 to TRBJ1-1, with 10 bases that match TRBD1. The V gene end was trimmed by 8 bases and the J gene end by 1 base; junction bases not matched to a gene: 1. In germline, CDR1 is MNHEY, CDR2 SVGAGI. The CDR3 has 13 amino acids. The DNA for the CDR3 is TGTGCCAGCCGGACAGGGGGGAACACTGAAGCTTTCTTT. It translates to CASRTGGNTEAFF.

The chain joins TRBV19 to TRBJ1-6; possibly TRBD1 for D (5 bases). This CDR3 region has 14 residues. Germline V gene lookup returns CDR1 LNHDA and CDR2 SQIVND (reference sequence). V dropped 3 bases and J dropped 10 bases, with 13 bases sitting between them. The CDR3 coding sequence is TGTGCCAGTAGTATGGTCGGGACGGCGTCACCCCTCCACTTT. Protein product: CASSMVGTASPLHF.

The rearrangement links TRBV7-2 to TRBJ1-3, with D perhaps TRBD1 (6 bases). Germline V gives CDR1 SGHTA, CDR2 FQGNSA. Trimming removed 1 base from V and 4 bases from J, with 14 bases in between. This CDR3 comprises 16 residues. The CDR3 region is CASSLGGPGTGNTIYF. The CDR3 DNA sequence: TGTGCCAGCAGCTTAGGGGGGCCGGGGACGGGAAACACCATATATTTT.

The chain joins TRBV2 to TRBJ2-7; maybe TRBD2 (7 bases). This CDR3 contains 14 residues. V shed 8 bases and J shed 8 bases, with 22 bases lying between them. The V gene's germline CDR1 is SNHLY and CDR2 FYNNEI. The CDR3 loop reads CASSYRGGPGKQYF. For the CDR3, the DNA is TGTGCCAGCTCGTATAGGGGGGGCCCCGGAAAGCAGTACTTC.

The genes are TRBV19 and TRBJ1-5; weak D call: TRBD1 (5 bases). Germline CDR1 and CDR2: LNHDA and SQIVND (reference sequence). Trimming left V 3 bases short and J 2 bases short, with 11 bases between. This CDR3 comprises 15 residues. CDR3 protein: CASSMKGTGNQPQHF. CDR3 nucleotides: TGTGCCAGTAGTATGAAGGGGACGGGCAATCAGCCCCAGCATTTT.

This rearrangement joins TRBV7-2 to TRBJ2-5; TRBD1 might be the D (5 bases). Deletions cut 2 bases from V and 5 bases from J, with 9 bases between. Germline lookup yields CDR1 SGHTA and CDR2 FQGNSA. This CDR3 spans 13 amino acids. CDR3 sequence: CASSLRGKETQYF. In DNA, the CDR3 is TGTGCCAGCAGCTTAAGGGGAAAGGAGACCCAGTACTTC.

The CDR3 nucleotides are TGTGCCACCAGCAGAGTTTTAGAGGGGGATAATGAAAAACTGTTTTTT. Residues: CATSRVLEGDNEKLFF. The chain employs TRBV15 and TRBJ1-4; possible D gene TRBD1, 6 bases. The CDR3 contains 16 residues. Trimming left V 1 base short and J 4 bases short, with 13 bases between. The germline gives CDR1 LNHNV, CDR2 YYDKDF (reference sequence).

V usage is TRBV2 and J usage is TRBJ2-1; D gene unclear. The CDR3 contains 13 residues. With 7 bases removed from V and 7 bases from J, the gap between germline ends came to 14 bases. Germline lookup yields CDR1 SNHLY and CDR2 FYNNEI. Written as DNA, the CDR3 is TGTGCCAGCAAAAGGACGGAGCAAAATGAGCAGTTCTTC. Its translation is CASKRTEQNEQFF.

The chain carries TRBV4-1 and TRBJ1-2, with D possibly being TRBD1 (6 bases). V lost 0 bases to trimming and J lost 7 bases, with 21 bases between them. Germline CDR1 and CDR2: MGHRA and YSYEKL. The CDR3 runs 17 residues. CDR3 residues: CASSQERGLIGGGGYTF. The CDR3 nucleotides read TGCGCCAGCAGCCAAGAGCGGGGGCTGATCGGGGGCGGTGGCTACACCTTC.

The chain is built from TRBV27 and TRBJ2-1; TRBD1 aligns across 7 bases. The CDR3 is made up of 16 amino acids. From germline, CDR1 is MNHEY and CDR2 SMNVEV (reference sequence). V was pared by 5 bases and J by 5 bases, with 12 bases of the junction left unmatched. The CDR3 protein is CASSAPRGRSNNEQFF. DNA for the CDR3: TGTGCCAGCAGTGCCCCGAGGGGGCGCTCAAACAATGAGCAGTTCTTC.

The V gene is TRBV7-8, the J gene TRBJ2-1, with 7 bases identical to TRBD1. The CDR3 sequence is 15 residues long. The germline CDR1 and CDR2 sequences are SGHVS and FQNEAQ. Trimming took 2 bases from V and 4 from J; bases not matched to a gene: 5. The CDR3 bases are TGTGCCAGCAGCTTACCGGGACAGCTATACAATGAGCAGTTCTTC. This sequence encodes CASSLPGQLYNEQFF.

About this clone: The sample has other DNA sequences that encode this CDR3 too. CDR3 protein: CASSQDLNQPQHF. In DNA, the CDR3 is TGTGCCAGCAGCCAAGATCTGAATCAGCCCCAGCATTTT. The chain has TRBV3-1 (or the pseudogene TRBV3-2) and TRBJ1-5; D is undetermined. V lost 0 bases, J lost 4 bases, and 4 bases lay in between. The CDR3 length is 13 residues. Germline V lookup: CDR1 LGHDT, CDR2 YNNKEL (reference sequence).

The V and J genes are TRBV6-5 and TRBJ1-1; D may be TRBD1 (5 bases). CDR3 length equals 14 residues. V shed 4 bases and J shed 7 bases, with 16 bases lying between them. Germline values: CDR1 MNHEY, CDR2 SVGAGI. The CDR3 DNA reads TGTGCCAGCAGTTCGTTAGGACACCGGGGTGAAGCTTTCTTT. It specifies CASSSLGHRGEAFF.

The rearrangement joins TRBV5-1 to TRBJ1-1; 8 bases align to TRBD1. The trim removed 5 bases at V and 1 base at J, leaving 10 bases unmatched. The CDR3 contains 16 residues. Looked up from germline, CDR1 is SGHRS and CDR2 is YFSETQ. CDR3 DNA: TGCGCCAGCAGGCTCGTTGCAGGGGGCCCGAACACTGAAGCTTTCTTT. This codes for CASRLVAGGPNTEAFF.

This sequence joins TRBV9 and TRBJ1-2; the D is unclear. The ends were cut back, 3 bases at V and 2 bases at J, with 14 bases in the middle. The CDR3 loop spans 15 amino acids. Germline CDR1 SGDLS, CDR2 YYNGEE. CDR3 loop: CASSAVSTDNYGYTF. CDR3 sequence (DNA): TGTGCCAGCAGCGCCGTCTCGACTGACAACTATGGCTACACCTTC.

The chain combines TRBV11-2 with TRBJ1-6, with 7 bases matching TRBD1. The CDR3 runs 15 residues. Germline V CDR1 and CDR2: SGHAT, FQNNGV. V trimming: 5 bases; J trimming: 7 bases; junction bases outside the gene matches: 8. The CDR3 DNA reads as TGTGCCAGCAGCACTCCGGGACAGCTAAATTCACCCCTCCACTTT. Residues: CASSTPGQLNSPLHF.

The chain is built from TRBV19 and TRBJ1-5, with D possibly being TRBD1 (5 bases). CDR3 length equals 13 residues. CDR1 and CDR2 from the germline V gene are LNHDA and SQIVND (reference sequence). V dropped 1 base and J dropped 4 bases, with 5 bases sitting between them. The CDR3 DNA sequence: TGTGCCAGTAGTATAGCAGGGAATCAGCCCCAGCATTTT. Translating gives CASSIAGNQPQHF.

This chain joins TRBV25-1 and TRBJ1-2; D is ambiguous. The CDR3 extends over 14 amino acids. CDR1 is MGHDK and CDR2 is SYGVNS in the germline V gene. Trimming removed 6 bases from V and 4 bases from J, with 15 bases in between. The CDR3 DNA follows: TGTGCCAGCAGCTCTCACCGTTCTGGCTATGGCTACACCTTC. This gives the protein CASSSHRSGYGYTF.

As DNA, the CDR3 is TGTGCCAGCAGTGACCTACAGGGGAAGTCGAACACCATATATTTT. This encodes CASSDLQGKSNTIYF. The genes are TRBV2 and TRBJ1-3; 7 bases agree with TRBD1. V was clipped by 3 bases and J by 7 bases; unmatched bases: 9. The CDR3 runs 15 residues. The V gene's germline CDR1 is SNHLY and CDR2 FYNNEI. Based on the CDR3 plus reference TRBV2 and TRBJ1-3, the full variable domain is EPEVTQTPSHQVTQMGQEVILRCVPISNHLYFYWYRQILGQKVEFLVSFYNNEISEKSEIFDDQFSVERPDGSNFTLKIRSTKLEDSAMYFCASSDLQGKSNTIYFGEGSWLTVV.

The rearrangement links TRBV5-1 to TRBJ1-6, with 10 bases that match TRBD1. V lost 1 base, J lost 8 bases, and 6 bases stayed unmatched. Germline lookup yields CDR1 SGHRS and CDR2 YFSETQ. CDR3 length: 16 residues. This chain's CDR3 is CASSLLPGQGDSPLHF. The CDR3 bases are TGCGCCAGCAGCTTGCTACCCGGACAGGGGGATTCACCCCTCCACTTT.